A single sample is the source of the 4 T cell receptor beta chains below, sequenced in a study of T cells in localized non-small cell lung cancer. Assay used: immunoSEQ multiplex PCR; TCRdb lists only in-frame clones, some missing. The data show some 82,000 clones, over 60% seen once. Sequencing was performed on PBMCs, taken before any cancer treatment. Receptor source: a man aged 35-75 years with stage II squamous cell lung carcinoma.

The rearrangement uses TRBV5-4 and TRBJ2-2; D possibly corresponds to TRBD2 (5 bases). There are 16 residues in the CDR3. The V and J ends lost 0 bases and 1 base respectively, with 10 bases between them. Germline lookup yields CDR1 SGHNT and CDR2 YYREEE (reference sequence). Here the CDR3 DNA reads TGTGCCAGCAGCTTGGGGGTCGAGGGGAACACCGGGGAGCTGTTTTTT. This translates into CASSLGVEGNTGELFF.

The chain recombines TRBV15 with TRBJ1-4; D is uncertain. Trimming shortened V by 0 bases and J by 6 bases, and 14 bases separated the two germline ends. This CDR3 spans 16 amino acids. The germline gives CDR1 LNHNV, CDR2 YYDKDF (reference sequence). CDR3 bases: TGTGCCACCAGCAGAGATAGGTCGTTCGGAGATGAAAAACTGTTTTTT. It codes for CATSRDRSFGDEKLFF. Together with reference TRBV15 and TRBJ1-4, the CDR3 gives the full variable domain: DAMVIQNPRYQVTQFGKPVTLSCSQTLNHNVMYWYQQKSSQAPKLLFHYYDKDFNNEADTPDNFQSRRPNTSFCFLDIRSPGLGDTAMYLCATSRDRSFGDEKLFFGSGTQLSVL.

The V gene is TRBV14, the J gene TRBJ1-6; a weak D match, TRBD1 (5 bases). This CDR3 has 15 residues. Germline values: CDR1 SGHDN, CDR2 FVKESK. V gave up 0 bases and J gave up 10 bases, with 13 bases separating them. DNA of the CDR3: TGTGCCAGCAGCCAAGATCCCAGGGTCTACTCACCCCTCCACTTT. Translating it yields CASSQDPRVYSPLHF.

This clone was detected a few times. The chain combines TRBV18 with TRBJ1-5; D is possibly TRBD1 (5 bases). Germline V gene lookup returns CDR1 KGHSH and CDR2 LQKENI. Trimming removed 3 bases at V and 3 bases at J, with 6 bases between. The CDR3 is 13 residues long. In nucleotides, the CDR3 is TGTGCCAGCTCACCGGGGCCCAATCAGCCCCAGCATTTT. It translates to CASSPGPNQPQHF.